This TCR beta chain originates from a study of blood T cells in healthy people across ages. Whole-study results and caveats: Those diversity estimates obtained from one million T cells were thought to be underestimates.

The authors ran a second PCR of roughly 6 to 12 cycles using a sample-barcoded 5' primer and a J-beta primer mix. In TCRdb, the 5' RACE reads were re-called with MiXCR into one record per CDR3 protein. Of 800,000 to 1,300,000 distinct CDR3 sequences in the sample, around 27% are singletons; the top ten hold approximately 0.7%. For this clonotype: Antigen unknown.

The CDR3 has 17 residues. Per the germline V gene, CDR1 is SGHTA and CDR2 is FQGNSA. Trimming stripped 2 bases from V and 2 bases from J, with 18 bases between. These data were also filed under a second study, of T cells of mothers and their children.

The rearrangement joins TRBV7-2 to TRBJ2-5; D not resolved. This clonotype was sampled from a girl under 10 years old in good health. Sequences were obtained from blood. CDR3 residues: CASSLKGFRTVQETQYF. The DNA of the CDR3 is TGTGCCAGCAGCTTAAAAGGGTTTCGGACGGTACAAGAGACCCAGTACTTC.